This is a list of T cell receptor beta chains from one sample in a study of CD8 T cells in Susac syndrome. TCRdb analysed the immunoSEQ multiplex PCR reads with MiXCR anew, one entry per CDR3 protein. The top ten clones hold approximately 0.1% of a sample with roughly 180,000 distinct CDR3 sequences, about 94% of them seen once. Sequencing was performed on CD4+ T cells from PBMCs. These receptors all come from a human donor in good health. Each CDR3 is given with its conserved first and last residue. D genes are given only for firm matches. Size is omitted from some rows. Given values are once, few, many or a class for expanded clones.

d_call: TRBD2
v_call: TRBV29-1
j_call: TRBJ2-7
clone_size: NA
cdr3_aa: CSVVPGLASYEQYF
cdr3_nt: TGCAGCGTAGTCCCGGGACTAGCCTCCTACGAGCAGTACTTC

d_call: TRBD1
v_call: TRBV7-2
j_call: TRBJ2-6
clone_size: NA
cdr3_aa: CASTPRRTGGSGANVLTF
cdr3_nt: TGTGCCAGCACCCCAAGAAGGACAGGGGGCTCCGGGGCCAACGTCCTGACTTTC

d_call: TRBD2
v_call: TRBV30
j_call: TRBJ2-2
clone_size: NA
cdr3_aa: CAVDSGMVGGELFF
cdr3_nt: TGTGCTGTGGATAGCGGGATGGTCGGCGGGGAGCTGTTTTTT

d_call: NA
v_call: TRBV7-3
j_call: TRBJ1-1
clone_size: NA
cdr3_aa: CASSFPKLGNTEAFF
cdr3_nt: TGTGCCAGCAGCTTTCCCAAACTGGGGAACACTGAAGCTTTCTTT

d_call: NA
v_call: TRBV3-1
j_call: TRBJ1-5
clone_size: NA
cdr3_aa: CASSHSRLLGPQHF
cdr3_nt: TGTGCCAGCAGCCATTCCCGTCTCCTTGGGCCCCAGCATTTT

d_call: TRBD2
v_call: TRBV27
j_call: TRBJ2-7
clone_size: NA
cdr3_aa: CASSFPGLGTYEQYF
cdr3_nt: TGTGCCAGCAGTTTTCCGGGACTAGGAACCTACGAGCAGTACTTC

d_call: TRBD1
v_call: TRBV20-1
j_call: TRBJ1-1
clone_size: NA
cdr3_aa: CSAPSDRGGTEAFF
cdr3_nt: TGCAGTGCCCCTTCCGACAGGGGTGGCACTGAAGCTTTCTTT

d_call: TRBD1
v_call: TRBV5-4
j_call: TRBJ1-3
clone_size: once
cdr3_aa: CASSDRVHGNTIYF
cdr3_nt: TGTGCCAGCAGCGACAGGGTGCACGGAAACACCATATATTTT

d_call: NA
v_call: TRBV7-2
j_call: TRBJ2-3
clone_size: NA
cdr3_aa: CASSPRRHFNPNTDTQYF
cdr3_nt: TGTGCCAGCAGCCCCCGCCGACATTTTAACCCGAACACAGATACGCAGTATTTT

d_call: NA
v_call: TRBV12-3/TRBV12-4
j_call: TRBJ2-2
clone_size: NA
cdr3_aa: CASSLDQVRNTGELFF
cdr3_nt: TGTGCCAGCAGTTTAGATCAGGTTCGGAACACCGGGGAGCTGTTTTTT

d_call: TRBD2
v_call: TRBV20-1
j_call: TRBJ2-5
clone_size: NA
cdr3_aa: CSADLAGEETQYF
cdr3_nt: TGCAGTGCTGACCTAGCGGGAGAAGAGACCCAGTACTTC

d_call: NA
v_call: TRBV7-2
j_call: TRBJ2-4
clone_size: NA
cdr3_aa: CASSSDTRLAKNIQYF
cdr3_nt: TGTGCCAGCAGCTCGGACACTAGACTAGCCAAAAACATTCAGTACTTC

d_call: NA
v_call: TRBV20-1
j_call: TRBJ2-4
clone_size: NA
cdr3_aa: CSASGGNLAKNIQYF
cdr3_nt: TGCAGTGCTAGTGGAGGGAATTTGGCCAAAAACATTCAGTACTTC

d_call: TRBD2
v_call: TRBV19
j_call: TRBJ2-7
clone_size: NA
cdr3_aa: CASSILTSGRIEQYF
cdr3_nt: TGTGCCAGTAGTATTCTGACTAGCGGGAGAATCGAGCAGTACTTC

d_call: NA
v_call: TRBV28
j_call: TRBJ1-1
clone_size: NA
cdr3_aa: CASSLLGRLTANTEAFF
cdr3_nt: TGTGCCAGCAGTTTATTAGGCAGACTCACGGCGAACACTGAAGCTTTCTTT

d_call: NA
v_call: TRBV20-1
j_call: TRBJ2-5
clone_size: NA
cdr3_aa: CSAGPQRGETQYF
cdr3_nt: TGCAGTGCAGGGCCCCAAAGGGGGGAGACCCAGTACTTC

d_call: NA
v_call: TRBV29-1
j_call: TRBJ1-1
clone_size: once
cdr3_aa: CSVGVWSTEAFF
cdr3_nt: TGCAGCGTCGGGGTCTGGAGCACTGAAGCTTTCTTT

d_call: NA
v_call: TRBV25-1
j_call: TRBJ2-5
clone_size: NA
cdr3_aa: CASSVQGDQETQYF
cdr3_nt: TGTGCCAGCAGTGTACAGGGTGACCAAGAGACCCAGTACTTC

d_call: NA
v_call: TRBV6-5
j_call: TRBJ1-3
clone_size: NA
cdr3_aa: CASSIGRSGNTIYF
cdr3_nt: TGTGCCAGCAGTATCGGGAGATCTGGAAACACCATATATTTT

d_call: TRBD2
v_call: TRBV7-3
j_call: TRBJ2-1
clone_size: NA
cdr3_aa: CASSSPGLAGSEQFF
cdr3_nt: TGTGCCAGCAGCTCACCGGGACTAGCGGGAAGTGAGCAGTTCTTC

d_call: NA
v_call: TRBV3-1
j_call: TRBJ2-7
clone_size: NA
cdr3_aa: CASSQLTSFHEQYF
cdr3_nt: TGTGCCAGCAGCCAACTCACTAGCTTCCACGAGCAGTACTTC

d_call: TRBD1
v_call: TRBV28
j_call: TRBJ2-1
clone_size: NA
cdr3_aa: CASSLWRQGSHNEQFF
cdr3_nt: TGTGCCAGCAGTTTGTGGAGACAGGGTTCCCACAATGAGCAGTTCTTC

d_call: NA
v_call: TRBV6-5
j_call: TRBJ1-2
clone_size: NA
cdr3_aa: CASTEGGFYGYTF
cdr3_nt: TGTGCCAGCACCGAGGGGGGGTTCTATGGCTACACCTTC

d_call: NA
v_call: TRBV30
j_call: TRBJ1-4
clone_size: NA
cdr3_aa: CAWSVVGGAEKLFF
cdr3_nt: TGTGCCTGGAGTGTGGTAGGAGGGGCAGAAAAACTGTTTTTT

d_call: NA
v_call: TRBV6-5
j_call: TRBJ2-1
clone_size: NA
cdr3_aa: CASSHQGGSYNEQFF
cdr3_nt: TGTGCCAGCAGTCACCAAGGGGGGTCCTACAATGAGCAGTTCTTC

d_call: TRBD2
v_call: TRBV20-1
j_call: TRBJ2-7
clone_size: NA
cdr3_aa: CSALGIAGWYEQYF
cdr3_nt: TGCAGTGCCCTTGGTATAGCGGGATGGTACGAGCAGTACTTC

d_call: NA
v_call: TRBV20-1
j_call: TRBJ1-1
clone_size: NA
cdr3_aa: CSARPGWDTEAFF
cdr3_nt: TGCAGTGCTCGCCCGGGATGGGACACTGAAGCTTTCTTT

d_call: TRBD2
v_call: TRBV14
j_call: TRBJ2-2
clone_size: once
cdr3_aa: CASSQGLAGNTGELFF
cdr3_nt: TGTGCCAGCAGCCAAGGCCTAGCGGGGAACACCGGGGAGCTGTTTTTT

d_call: TRBD2
v_call: TRBV7-2
j_call: TRBJ2-7
clone_size: few
cdr3_aa: CASSSGLAGSEQYF
cdr3_nt: TGTGCCAGCAGCTCGGGACTAGCGGGTTCCGAGCAGTACTTC

d_call: TRBD2
v_call: TRBV9
j_call: TRBJ2-1
clone_size: NA
cdr3_aa: CASRRTSGSQDNEQFF
cdr3_nt: TGTGCCAGCAGACGGACTAGCGGGAGTCAGGACAATGAGCAGTTCTTC

d_call: TRBD2
v_call: TRBV3-1
j_call: TRBJ2-1
clone_size: NA
cdr3_aa: CASSLAGNSYNEQFF
cdr3_nt: TGTGCCAGCAGCCTAGCGGGAAACTCCTACAATGAGCAGTTCTTC

d_call: TRBD1
v_call: TRBV30
j_call: TRBJ1-1
clone_size: NA
cdr3_aa: CAWSGQGGLTEAFF
cdr3_nt: TGTGCCTGGAGTGGACAGGGAGGACTCACTGAAGCTTTCTTT

d_call: TRBD1
v_call: TRBV5-1
j_call: TRBJ2-2
clone_size: NA
cdr3_aa: CASEGRQGPGELFF
cdr3_nt: TGCGCCAGCGAAGGAAGACAGGGTCCCGGGGAGCTGTTTTTT